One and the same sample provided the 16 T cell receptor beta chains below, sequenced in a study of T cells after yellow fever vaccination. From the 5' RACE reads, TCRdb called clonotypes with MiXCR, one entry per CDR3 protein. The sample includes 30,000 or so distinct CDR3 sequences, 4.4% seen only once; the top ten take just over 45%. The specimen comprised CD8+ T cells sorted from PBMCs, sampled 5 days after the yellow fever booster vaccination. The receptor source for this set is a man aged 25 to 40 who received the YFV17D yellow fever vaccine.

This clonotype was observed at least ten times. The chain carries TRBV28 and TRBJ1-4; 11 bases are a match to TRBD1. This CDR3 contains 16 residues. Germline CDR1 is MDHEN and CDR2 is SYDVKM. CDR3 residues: CATTGTGGLVAEKLFF. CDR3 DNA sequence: TGTGCTACGACCGGGACAGGGGGACTGGTAGCTGAAAAACTGTTTTTT.

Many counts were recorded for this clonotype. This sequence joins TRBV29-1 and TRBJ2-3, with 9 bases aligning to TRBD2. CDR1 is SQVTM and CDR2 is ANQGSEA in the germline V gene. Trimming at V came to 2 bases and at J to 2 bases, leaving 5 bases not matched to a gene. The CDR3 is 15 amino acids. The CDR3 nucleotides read TGCAGCGTTGAAAGGCCTAGCGGGGCCACAGATACGCAGTATTTT. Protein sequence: CSVERPSGATDTQYF.

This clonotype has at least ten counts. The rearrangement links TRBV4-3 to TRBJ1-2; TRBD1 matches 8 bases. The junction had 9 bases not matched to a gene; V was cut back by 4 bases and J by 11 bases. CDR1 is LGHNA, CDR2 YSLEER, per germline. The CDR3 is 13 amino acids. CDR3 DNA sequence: TGCGCCAGCAGCCCAGGGGGCGGTGTCTTGTACACCTTC. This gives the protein CASSPGGGVLYTF.

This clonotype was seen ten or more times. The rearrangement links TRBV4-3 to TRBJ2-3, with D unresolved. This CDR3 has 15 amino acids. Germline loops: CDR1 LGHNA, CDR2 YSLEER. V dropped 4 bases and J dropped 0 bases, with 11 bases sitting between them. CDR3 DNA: TGCGCCAGCAGCCCCCGGATCAGTAGCACAGATACGCAGTATTTT. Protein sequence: CASSPRISSTDTQYF.

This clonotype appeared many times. The CDR3 loop reads CASSNRVEQFF. The CDR3 region has the DNA TGTGCCAGTAGTAACAGGGTTGAACAGTTCTTC. The V and J genes are TRBV19 and TRBJ2-1; D is perhaps TRBD1 (6 bases). This CDR3 region has 11 residues. Germline lookup yields CDR1 LNHDA and CDR2 SQIVND (reference sequence). V lost 4 bases and J 13 bases, leaving 11 bases between the germline ends.

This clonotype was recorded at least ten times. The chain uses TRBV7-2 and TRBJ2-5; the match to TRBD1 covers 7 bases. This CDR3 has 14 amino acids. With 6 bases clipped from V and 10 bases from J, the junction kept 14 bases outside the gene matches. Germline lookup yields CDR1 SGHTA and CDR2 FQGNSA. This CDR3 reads CASSLSPGGWIQYF. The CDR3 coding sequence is TGTGCCAGCAGTCTCTCCCCAGGGGGATGGATCCAGTACTTC.

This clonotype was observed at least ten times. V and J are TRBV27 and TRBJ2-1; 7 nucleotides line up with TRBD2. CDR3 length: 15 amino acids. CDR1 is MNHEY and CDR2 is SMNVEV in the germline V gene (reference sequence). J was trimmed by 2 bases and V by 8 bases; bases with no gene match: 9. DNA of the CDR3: TGTGCCAGCGCCCTCACTAGCGAGACCTACAATGAGCAGTTCTTC. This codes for CASALTSETYNEQFF.

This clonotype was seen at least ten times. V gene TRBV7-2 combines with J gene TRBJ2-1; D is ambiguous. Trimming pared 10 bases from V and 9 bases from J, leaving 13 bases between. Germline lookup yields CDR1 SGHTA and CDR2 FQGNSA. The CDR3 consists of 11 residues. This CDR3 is CATQLGVEQFF. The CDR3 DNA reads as TGTGCCACCCAGCTTGGGGTTGAGCAGTTCTTC.

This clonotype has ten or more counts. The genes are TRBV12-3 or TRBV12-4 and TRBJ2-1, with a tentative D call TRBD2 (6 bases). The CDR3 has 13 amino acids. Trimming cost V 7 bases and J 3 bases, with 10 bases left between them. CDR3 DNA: TGTGCCAGCACTCTGGGGGGCTACAATGAGCAGTTCTTC. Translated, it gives CASTLGGYNEQFF.

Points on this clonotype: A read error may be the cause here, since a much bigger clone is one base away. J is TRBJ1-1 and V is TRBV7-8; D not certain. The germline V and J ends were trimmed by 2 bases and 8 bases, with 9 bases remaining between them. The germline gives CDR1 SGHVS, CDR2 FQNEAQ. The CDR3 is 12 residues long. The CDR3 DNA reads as TGTGCCAGCAGCTTAAAAGCGCCGGAAGCTTTCTTT. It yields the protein CASSLKAPEAFF. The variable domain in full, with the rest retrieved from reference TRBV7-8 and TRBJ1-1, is GAGVSQSPRYKVAKRGQDVALRCDPISGHVSLFWYQQALGQGPEFLTYFQNEAQLDKSGLPSDRFFAERPEGSVSTLKIQRTQQEDSAVYLCASSLKAPEAFFGQGTRLTVV.

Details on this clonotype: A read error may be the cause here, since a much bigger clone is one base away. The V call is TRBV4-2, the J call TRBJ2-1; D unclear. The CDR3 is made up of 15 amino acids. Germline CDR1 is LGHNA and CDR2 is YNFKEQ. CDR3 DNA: TGTGCCAGCGGCCAAGAGTTTGTCAACTACAATGAGCAGTTCTTC. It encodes CASGQEFVNYNEQFF.

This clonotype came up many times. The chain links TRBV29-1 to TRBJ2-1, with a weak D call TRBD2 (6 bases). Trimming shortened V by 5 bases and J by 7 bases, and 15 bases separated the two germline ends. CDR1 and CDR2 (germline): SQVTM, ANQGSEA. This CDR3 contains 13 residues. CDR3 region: CSVSPEGRNEQFF. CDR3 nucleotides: TGCAGCGTTTCCCCGGAGGGGAGAAATGAGCAGTTCTTC.

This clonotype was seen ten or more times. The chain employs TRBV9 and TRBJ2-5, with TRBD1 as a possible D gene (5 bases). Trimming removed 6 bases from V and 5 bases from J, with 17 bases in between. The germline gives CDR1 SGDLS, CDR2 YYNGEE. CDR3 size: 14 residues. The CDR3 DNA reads TGTGCCAGCAACGTCGAACAGGATAAGGAGACCCAGTACTTC. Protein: CASNVEQDKETQYF.

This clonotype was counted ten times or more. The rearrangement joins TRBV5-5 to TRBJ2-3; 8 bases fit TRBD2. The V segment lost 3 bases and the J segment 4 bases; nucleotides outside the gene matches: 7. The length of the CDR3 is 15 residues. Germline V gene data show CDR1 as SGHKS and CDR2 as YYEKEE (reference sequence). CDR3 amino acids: CASSSGTSSADTQYF. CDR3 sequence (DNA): TGTGCCAGCAGCTCTGGGACTAGTTCTGCAGATACGCAGTATTTT.

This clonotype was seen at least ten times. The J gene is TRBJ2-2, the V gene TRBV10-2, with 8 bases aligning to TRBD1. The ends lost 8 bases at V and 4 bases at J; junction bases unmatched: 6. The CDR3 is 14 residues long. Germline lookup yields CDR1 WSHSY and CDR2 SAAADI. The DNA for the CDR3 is TGCGCCAGCCAGCGGACAGGGCTCACCGGGGAGCTGTTTTTT. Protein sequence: CASQRTGLTGELFF.

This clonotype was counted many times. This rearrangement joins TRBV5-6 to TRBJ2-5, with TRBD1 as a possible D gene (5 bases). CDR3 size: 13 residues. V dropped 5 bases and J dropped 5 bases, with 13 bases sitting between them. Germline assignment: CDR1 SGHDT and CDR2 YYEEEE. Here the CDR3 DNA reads TGTGCCAGCAGTTTTGGGGCAGTGGAGACCCAGTACTTC. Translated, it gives CASSFGAVETQYF.